Shown below are 16 T cell receptor beta chains from a single sample sequenced in a study of blood T cell repertoires in COVID-19. Measured with immunoSEQ multiplex PCR; TCRdb has only the in-frame clones, and not every one. The repertoire holds over 200,000 clones, with 70% to 90% as singletons. Sequencing used peripheral blood. Receptors were obtained from a man younger than 40 who had recovered from COVID-19.

The chain combines TRBV11-2 with TRBJ2-7; TRBD2 aligns across 13 bases. The CDR3 consists of 14 residues. CDR1 is SGHAT and CDR2 is FQNNGV in the germline V gene. V gave up 5 bases and J gave up 4 bases; unmatched junction bases: 2. CDR3 DNA: TGTGCCAGCAGCGGGACTAGCGGGGTATACGAGCAGTACTTC. This translates into CASSGTSGVYEQYF.

The V and J genes are TRBV7-2 and TRBJ1-6, with D possibly being TRBD1 (5 bases). Trimming stripped 4 bases from V and 4 bases from J, with 14 bases between. The CDR3 is 16 amino acids. Germline CDR1 SGHTA, CDR2 FQGNSA. CDR3 amino acids: CASSWAGVGYNSPLHF. CDR3 DNA: TGTGCCAGCAGCTGGGCGGGGGTAGGATATAATTCACCCCTCCACTTT.

The chain recombines TRBV7-2 with TRBJ2-1; the D gene is possibly TRBD2 (7 bases). The CDR3 runs to 15 residues. CDR1 is SGHTA and CDR2 is FQGNSA in the germline V gene. V lost 3 bases and J lost 7, with 16 bases in between. CDR3 in DNA: TGTGCCAGCAGCTTTCAGGGAGGGGGTGGAAATGAGCAGTTCTTC. As protein: CASSFQGGGGNEQFF.

The count of this clone is one. The chain employs TRBV2 and TRBJ2-3; weak D call: TRBD1 (5 bases). Trimming removed 6 bases from V and 4 bases from J, with 17 bases in between. The CDR3 totals 15 residues. Per the germline V gene, CDR1 is SNHLY and CDR2 is FYNNEI. In DNA form, the CDR3 reads TGTGCCAGCAGCCGGACATCATTAGGCTCAGATACGCAGTATTTT. Translated: CASSRTSLGSDTQYF.

Note on this clone: Possible read error: a much larger clone is one base away. The chain combines TRBV6-1 with TRBJ1-2; 11 nucleotides line up with TRBD1. CDR1 and CDR2 (germline): MNHNS, SASEGT. There are 15 residues in the CDR3. In DNA form, the CDR3 reads TGTGCCAACAGTGAAGAGGGACAGGGGGTTGGTGGCTACACCTTC. This sequence encodes CANSEEGQGVGGYTF.

The chain is built from TRBV6-2 or TRBV6-3 and TRBJ2-3, with a weak D call TRBD2 (5 bases). The V and J ends lost 2 bases and 9 bases respectively, with 15 bases between them. The germline gives CDR1 MNHEY, CDR2 SVGEGT. The length of the CDR3 is 14 residues. This CDR3 is CASSYGGTIRTQYF. Written as DNA, the CDR3 is TGTGCCAGCAGTTACGGAGGTACAATTCGGACGCAGTATTTT.

This chain links TRBV9 with TRBJ1-2, with 10 positions matching TRBD1. The CDR3 is 16 residues long. Germline assignment: CDR1 SGDLS and CDR2 YYNGEE. V was pared by 0 bases and J by 2 bases, with 4 bases of the junction left unmatched. Written as DNA, the CDR3 is TGTGCCAGCAGCGTAGACCGGGACAGGGGAAACTATGGCTACACCTTC. Encoded protein: CASSVDRDRGNYGYTF. Complete variable domain (other parts from reference TRBV9 and TRBJ1-2): DSGVTQTPKHLITATGQRVTLRCSPRSGDLSVYWYQQSLDQGLQFLIQYYNGEERAKGNILERFSAQQFPDLHSELNLSSLELGDSALYFCASSVDRDRGNYGYTFGSGTRLTVV.

The rearrangement uses TRBV5-1 and TRBJ2-2; D is ambiguous. Per the germline V gene, CDR1 is SGHRS and CDR2 is YFSETQ. The V end lost 0 bases, the J end lost 3 bases, and 9 bases lay between the germline ends. The CDR3 extends over 15 amino acids. CDR3: CASSLGQAYTGELFF. DNA of the CDR3: TGCGCCAGCAGCTTGGGTCAGGCTTACACCGGGGAGCTGTTTTTT.

V usage is TRBV7-2 and J usage is TRBJ1-2; D might be TRBD1 (5 bases). The germline gives CDR1 SGHTA, CDR2 FQGNSA. There are 15 residues in the CDR3. V gave up 6 bases and J gave up 4 bases, with 18 bases separating them. The CDR3, as DNA: TGTGCCAGCAGTGGGGGGTCTTGGTTAGGCTATGGCTACACCTTC. Translation: CASSGGSWLGYGYTF.

The rearrangement uses TRBV9 and TRBJ2-2, with a tentative D call TRBD2 (6 bases). The germline V and J ends were trimmed by 3 bases and 6 bases, with 18 bases remaining between them. Germline CDR1 SGDLS, CDR2 YYNGEE. The CDR3 totals 16 residues. The CDR3 region has the DNA TGTGCCAGCAGCGCCCCCCCTTCTAGCGTCGCCGGGGAGCTGTTTTTT. Translation gives CASSAPPSSVAGELFF.

The chain joins TRBV11-2 to TRBJ2-7; 10 bases line up with TRBD1. This CDR3 has 14 residues. Unmatched junction bases numbered 1, after V lost 3 bases and J lost 2 bases. Per the germline V gene, CDR1 is SGHAT and CDR2 is FQNNGV. The CDR3 coding sequence is TGTGCCAGCAGCTTGGGGACAGGGGCCTACGAGCAGTACTTC. It yields the protein CASSLGTGAYEQYF.

This clone was detected only a few times. This rearrangement joins TRBV24-1 to TRBJ2-2; TRBD1 agrees at 9 bases. J was trimmed by 7 bases and V by 1 base; bases with no gene match: 6. The length of the CDR3 is 16 residues. Germline V gene sequence: CDR1 KGHDR, CDR2 SFDVKD. This CDR3 reads CATSDLKQGAHGELFF. DNA of the CDR3: TGTGCCACCAGTGATTTAAAACAGGGGGCACACGGGGAGCTGTTTTTT.

This clone appeared once. The chain combines TRBV24-1 with TRBJ1-5, with 9 bases that match TRBD1. Trimming at V came to 9 bases and at J to 2 bases, leaving 7 bases not matched to a gene. Germline values: CDR1 KGHDR, CDR2 SFDVKD. The CDR3 is 15 residues long. The CDR3 region is CATDRGRGRNQPQHF. Here the CDR3 DNA reads TGTGCCACCGACAGGGGGAGGGGTCGCAATCAGCCCCAGCATTTT.

The CDR3 loop is CASSPTGTSGNTIYF. The CDR3 nucleotides read TGTGCCAGCAGCCCGACAGGGACCTCTGGAAACACCATATATTTT. The J gene is TRBJ1-3, the V gene TRBV7-9; 7 nucleotides align to TRBD1. CDR3 length equals 15 residues. J lost 0 bases, V lost 5 bases, and 4 bases had no gene match. Germline-derived CDR1 and CDR2 are SEHNR and FQNEAQ (reference sequence).

This clone was observed a single time. CDR3 loop: CASSVGQAGNTIYF. CDR3 DNA: TGTGCCAGCAGCGTAGGACAGGCCGGAAACACCATATATTTT. The chain recombines TRBV9 with TRBJ1-3, with D possibly matching TRBD1 (6 bases). The V gene lost 0 bases and the J gene lost 4 bases, with 8 bases spanning the gap. This CDR3 region has 14 residues. Germline V gives CDR1 SGDLS, CDR2 YYNGEE.

The chain employs TRBV3-1 (or the pseudogene TRBV3-2) and TRBJ1-2; D gene ambiguous. Trimming shortened V by 4 bases and J by 0 bases, and 12 bases separated the two germline ends. The germline V gene encodes CDR1 LGHDT and CDR2 YNNKEL (reference sequence). The CDR3 consists of 15 residues. CDR3 DNA sequence: TGTGCCAGCAGCCTGACCGGGATACCTAACTATGGCTACACCTTC. Encoded protein: CASSLTGIPNYGYTF.